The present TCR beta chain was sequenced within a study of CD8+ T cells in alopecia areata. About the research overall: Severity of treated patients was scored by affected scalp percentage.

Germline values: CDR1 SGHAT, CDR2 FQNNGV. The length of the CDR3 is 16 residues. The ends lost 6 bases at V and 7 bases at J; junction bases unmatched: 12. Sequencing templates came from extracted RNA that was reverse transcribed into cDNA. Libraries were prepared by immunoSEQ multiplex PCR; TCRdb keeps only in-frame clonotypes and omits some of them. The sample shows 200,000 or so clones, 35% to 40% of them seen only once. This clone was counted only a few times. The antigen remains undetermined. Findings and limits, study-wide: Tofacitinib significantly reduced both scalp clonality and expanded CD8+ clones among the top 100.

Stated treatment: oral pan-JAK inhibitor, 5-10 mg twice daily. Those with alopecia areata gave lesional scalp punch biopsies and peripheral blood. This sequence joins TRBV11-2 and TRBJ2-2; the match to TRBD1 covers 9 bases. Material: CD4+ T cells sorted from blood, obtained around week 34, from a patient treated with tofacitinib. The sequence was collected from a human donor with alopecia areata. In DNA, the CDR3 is TGTGCCAGCAGACCCTGGACAGGGGAGATCGGCGGGGAGCTGTTTTTT. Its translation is CASRPWTGEIGGELFF. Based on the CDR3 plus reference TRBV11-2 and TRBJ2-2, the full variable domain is EAGVAQSPRYKIIEKRQSVAFWCNPISGHATLYWYQQILGQGPKLLIQFQNNGVVDDSQLPKDRFSAERLKGVDSTLKIQPAKLEDSAVYLCASRPWTGEIGGELFFGEGSRLTVL.